These T cell receptor beta chains were read from a single sample in a study of siplizumab effects on memory and regulatory T cells. TCRdb keeps only in-frame clones here, not all; method: immunoSEQ multiplex PCR. The sample shows some 100,000 clones, about nine tenths of them seen only once. The specimen sequenced was CD4+ T cells sorted from blood. Receptors originate from a human donor in good health. Some clones in this sample may be carry-over from other donors' samples. The CDR3 runs from the conserved cysteine through the conserved F or W. The order of the fields is D gene, J gene, V gene, clone size, CDR3 length, CDR3 DNA, CDR3 protein. D genes are given only for firm matches. The size of a clone is reported for some rows only, either as once, few or many, or as a class for expanded clones.

>-|TRBJ1-1|TRBV7-3|-|12
TGTGCCAGCAGCTTACTGAACACTGAAGCTTTCTTT
CASSLLNTEAFF
>-|TRBJ2-5|TRBV20-1|once|11
TGCAGTGCTACACTAGTGGAGACCCAGTACTTC
CSATLVETQYF
>-|TRBJ2-2|TRBV9|once|14
TGTGCCAGCAGCGTCCAACAGGGCGCCGGGGAGCTGTTTTTT
CASSVQQGAGELFF
>-|TRBJ1-1|TRBV5-1|-|19
TGCGCCAGCAGCCAGCAATCCCTGGGGGCGGGTCGGATGAACACTGAAGCTTTCTTT
CASSQQSLGAGRMNTEAFF
>-|TRBJ2-5|TRBV27|-|13
TGTGCCAGCAGTGGAGGGTTGCAAGAGACCCAGTACTTC
CASSGGLQETQYF
>-|TRBJ2-3|TRBV6-6|-|15
TGTGCCAGCAGGCACCGACAGAGGAGCACAGATACGCAGTATTTT
CASRHRQRSTDTQYF
>-|TRBJ1-2|TRBV5-6|-|13
TGTGCCAGCAGCTTGCGTGAGCTAGGGGGCTACACCTTC
CASSLRELGGYTF
>TRBD2|TRBJ2-3|TRBV30|once|13
TGTGCCTGGAGAGCGGGAAGCACAGATACGCAGTATTTT
CAWRAGSTDTQYF
>-|TRBJ2-7|TRBV6-4|-|13
TGTGCCAGCAGTGATTCAGGGACCTACGAGCAGTACTTC
CASSDSGTYEQYF
>-|TRBJ2-7|TRBV10-3|-|11
TGTGCCATCAGAGGCTCCTACGAGCAGTACTTC
CAIRGSYEQYF
>-|TRBJ2-7|TRBV19|-|15
TGTGCCAGTAGCCCCCAGGGGGGGCTGGACTACGAGCAGTACTTC
CASSPQGGLDYEQYF
>TRBD1|TRBJ1-1|TRBV28|-|15
TGTGCCAGCAGCCCCCCGGGACAGGGATACACTGAAGCTTTCTTT
CASSPPGQGYTEAFF